These T cell receptor beta chains were read from a single sample in a study of blood T cell repertoires in COVID-19. The table came from immunoSEQ multiplex PCR; TCRdb's copy has only in-frame clones and leaves some out. The sample lists about 360,000 clones, roughly 90% occurring once. The sample taken for sequencing was peripheral blood. These receptors originate from a woman in her sixties with COVID-19, enrolled during active disease. CDR3s include the opening cysteine and the closing phenylalanine or tryptophan. D genes are given only for firm matches. Size is stated for part of the rows, as once, few or many counts, or as a class when the clone is expanded.

D: .; V: TRBV5-6; size: .; J: TRBJ2-3; CDR3: CASSLGRGGTQYF; DNA: TGTGCCAGCAGCTTGGGCCGGGGAGGTACGCAGTATTTT
D: .; V: TRBV2; size: .; J: TRBJ1-1; CDR3: CASTPSKEAFF; DNA: TGTGCCAGCACCCCTTCTAAAGAAGCTTTCTTT
D: TRBD2; V: TRBV18; size: .; J: TRBJ2-2; CDR3: CASSPRLAGADTGELFF; DNA: TGTGCCAGCTCACCAAGACTAGCGGGGGCCGACACCGGGGAGCTGTTTTTT
D: .; V: TRBV9; size: .; J: TRBJ2-1; CDR3: CASSEPRPGGKAGNEQFF; DNA: TGTGCCAGCAGCGAACCCCGCCCAGGGGGCAAAGCGGGAAATGAGCAGTTCTTC
D: TRBD1; V: TRBV7-3; size: .; J: TRBJ2-1; CDR3: CASSLSGTGVHEQFF; DNA: TGTGCCAGCAGTCTGTCCGGGACAGGGGTCCATGAGCAGTTCTTC
D: .; V: TRBV12-3/TRBV12-4; size: .; J: TRBJ1-5; CDR3: CASSSREDQPQHF; DNA: TGTGCCAGCAGTTCAAGGGAGGATCAGCCCCAGCATTTT
D: TRBD1; V: TRBV14; size: .; J: TRBJ2-5; CDR3: CASSPFPGQGQETQYF; DNA: TGTGCCAGCAGCCCTTTTCCGGGACAGGGTCAAGAGACCCAGTACTTC
D: TRBD1; V: TRBV29-1; size: .; J: TRBJ1-1; CDR3: CSVEAGQTNTEAFF; DNA: TGCAGCGTTGAAGCGGGACAGACGAACACTGAAGCTTTCTTT
D: .; V: TRBV9; size: .; J: TRBJ2-2; CDR3: CASSDNPNTGELFF; DNA: TGTGCCAGCAGCGACAACCCGAACACCGGGGAGCTGTTTTTT
D: .; V: TRBV11-3; size: .; J: TRBJ1-1; CDR3: CASSLVAGTEAFF; DNA: TGTGCCAGCAGCTTAGTCGCGGGCACTGAAGCTTTCTTT
D: .; V: TRBV6-4; size: .; J: TRBJ2-1; CDR3: CASSDSGASYNEQFF; DNA: TGTGCCAGCAGTGACTCAGGGGCGTCCTACAATGAGCAGTTCTTC
D: TRBD1; V: TRBV18; size: .; J: TRBJ1-5; CDR3: CASSPVTGGEQPQHF; DNA: TGTGCCAGCTCACCCGTTACAGGGGGCGAACAGCCCCAGCATTTT
D: TRBD1; V: TRBV9; size: many; J: TRBJ2-7; CDR3: CASSEGTGDGEQYF; DNA: TGTGCCAGCAGCGAGGGGACAGGGGACGGCGAGCAGTACTTC
D: .; V: TRBV19; size: .; J: TRBJ1-5; CDR3: CASSIGGWGQPQHF; DNA: TGTGCCAGTAGTATCGGAGGGTGGGGTCAGCCCCAGCATTTT
D: .; V: TRBV19; size: .; J: TRBJ1-1; CDR3: CASRVRKGVNTEAFF; DNA: TGTGCCAGTAGGGTCCGAAAGGGAGTAAACACTGAAGCTTTCTTT
D: .; V: TRBV7-9; size: .; J: TRBJ2-7; CDR3: CASSGVAGGEDEQYF; DNA: TGTGCCAGCAGCGGGGTTGCAGGAGGGGAGGACGAGCAGTACTTC
D: .; V: TRBV5-8; size: .; J: TRBJ1-5; CDR3: CASSRRQYSINQPQHF; DNA: TGTGCCAGCAGCCGGAGACAGTATAGTATCAATCAGCCCCAGCATTTT
D: .; V: TRBV5-1; size: .; J: TRBJ1-6; CDR3: CASSFSGSDSPLHF; DNA: TGCGCCAGCAGCTTTTCAGGGTCTGACTCACCCCTCCACTTT
D: .; V: TRBV7-6; size: .; J: TRBJ2-4; CDR3: CASSLAVGGSTIQYF; DNA: TGTGCCAGCAGCTTAGCGGTGGGGGGTTCGACCATTCAGTACTTC
D: TRBD2; V: TRBV2; size: .; J: TRBJ2-5; CDR3: CASSQIAGAETQYF; DNA: TGTGCCAGCAGCCAAATAGCGGGGGCAGAGACCCAGTACTTC
D: TRBD2; V: TRBV10-3; size: .; J: TRBJ2-3; CDR3: CAISGTSGGTSTDTQYF; DNA: TGTGCCATCAGTGGGACTAGCGGGGGGACTAGCACAGATACGCAGTATTTT
D: .; V: TRBV28; size: .; J: TRBJ2-7; CDR3: CASRRFIGSYEQYF; DNA: TGTGCCAGCAGGAGGTTCATAGGGAGCTACGAGCAGTACTTC
D: TRBD1; V: TRBV2; size: .; J: TRBJ1-2; CDR3: CASGTGYGYTF; DNA: TGTGCCAGCGGGACAGGCTATGGCTACACCTTC
D: .; V: TRBV5-8; size: .; J: TRBJ1-5; CDR3: CASSSRDTNQPQHF; DNA: TGTGCCAGCAGCTCACGGGACACCAATCAGCCCCAGCATTTT
D: TRBD2; V: TRBV9; size: .; J: TRBJ2-3; CDR3: CASSAPGLEGNTQYF; DNA: TGTGCCAGCAGCGCACCGGGACTAGAGGGGAATACGCAGTATTTT
D: .; V: TRBV7-9; size: .; J: TRBJ2-3; CDR3: CASSPRGADTDTQYF; DNA: TGTGCCAGCAGCCCCCGGGGGGCCGACACAGATACGCAGTATTTT
D: .; V: TRBV28; size: .; J: TRBJ2-3; CDR3: CATALLGHRSTDTQYF; DNA: TGTGCCACCGCCCTCCTGGGACACAGAAGCACAGATACGCAGTATTTT
D: .; V: TRBV4-3; size: .; J: TRBJ2-2; CDR3: CASSQDFTWPGELFF; DNA: TGCGCCAGCAGCCAAGATTTCACATGGCCCGGGGAGCTGTTTTTT